This T cell receptor beta chain appears in the sequencing data of a study of cytomegalovirus exposure and HLA in healthy donors. From germline, CDR1 is SGHTS and CDR2 YDEGEE. V was shortened by 5 bases and J by 5 bases, with 25 bases between the two germline ends. This CDR3 has 17 residues. Amplification used 60 Vbeta primers and 13 Jbeta primers. The assay was immunoSEQ multiplex PCR, and TCRdb's table has in-frame clones only and misses some. Here the sample table reports roughly 100,000 clones. The sequenced material came from PBMCs. This chain uses TRBV5-8 with TRBJ1-1; D gene ambiguous. The source of this sequence is a woman aged 25 to 39 in good health and CMV-seronegative. CDR3 DNA: TGTGCCAGCAGTTTTTACCCAGCCAAGGGAGGAGGAACTGAAGCTTTCTTT. As protein: CASSFYPAKGGGTEAFF.